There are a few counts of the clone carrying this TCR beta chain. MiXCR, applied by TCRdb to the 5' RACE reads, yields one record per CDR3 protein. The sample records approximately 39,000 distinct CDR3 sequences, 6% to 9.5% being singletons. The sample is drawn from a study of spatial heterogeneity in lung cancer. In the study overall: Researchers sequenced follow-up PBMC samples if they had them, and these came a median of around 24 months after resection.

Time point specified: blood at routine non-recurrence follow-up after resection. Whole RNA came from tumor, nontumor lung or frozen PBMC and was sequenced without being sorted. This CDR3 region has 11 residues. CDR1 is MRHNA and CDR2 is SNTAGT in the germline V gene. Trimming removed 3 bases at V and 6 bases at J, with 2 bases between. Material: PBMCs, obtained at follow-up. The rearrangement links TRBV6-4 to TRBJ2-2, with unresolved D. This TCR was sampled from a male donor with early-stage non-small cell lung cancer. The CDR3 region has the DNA TGTGCCAGCAGTGAAGCCGGGGAGCTGTTTTTT. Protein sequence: CASSEAGELFF.